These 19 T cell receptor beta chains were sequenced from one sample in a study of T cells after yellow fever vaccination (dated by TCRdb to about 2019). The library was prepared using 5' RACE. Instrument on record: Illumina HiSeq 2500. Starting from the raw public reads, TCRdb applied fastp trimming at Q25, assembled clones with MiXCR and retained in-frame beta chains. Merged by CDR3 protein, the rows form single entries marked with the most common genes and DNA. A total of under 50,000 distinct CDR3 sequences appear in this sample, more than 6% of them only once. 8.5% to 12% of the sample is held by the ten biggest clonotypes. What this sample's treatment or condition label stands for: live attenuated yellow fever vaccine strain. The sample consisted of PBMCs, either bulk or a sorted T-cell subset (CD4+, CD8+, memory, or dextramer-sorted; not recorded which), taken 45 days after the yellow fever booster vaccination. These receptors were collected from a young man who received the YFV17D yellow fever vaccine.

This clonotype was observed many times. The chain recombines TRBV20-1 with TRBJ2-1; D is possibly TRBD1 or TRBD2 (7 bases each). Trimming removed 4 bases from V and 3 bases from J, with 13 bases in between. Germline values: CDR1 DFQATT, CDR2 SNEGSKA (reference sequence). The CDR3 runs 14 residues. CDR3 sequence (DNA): TGCAGTGCTAAGGGGGCGGGGGACTACAATGAGCAGTTCTTC. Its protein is CSAKGAGDYNEQFF.

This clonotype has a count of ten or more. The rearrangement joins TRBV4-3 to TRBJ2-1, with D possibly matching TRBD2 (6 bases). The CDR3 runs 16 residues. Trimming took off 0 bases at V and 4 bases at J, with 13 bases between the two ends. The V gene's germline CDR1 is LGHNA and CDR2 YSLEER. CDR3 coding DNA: TGCGCCAGCAGCCAAGATCTCCGGGAGAATTACAATGAGCAGTTCTTC. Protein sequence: CASSQDLRENYNEQFF.

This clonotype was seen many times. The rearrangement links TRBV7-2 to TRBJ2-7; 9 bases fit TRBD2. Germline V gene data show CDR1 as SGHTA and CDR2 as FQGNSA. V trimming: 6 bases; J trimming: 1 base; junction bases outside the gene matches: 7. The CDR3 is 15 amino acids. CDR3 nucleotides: TGTGCCAGCAGACCAGGACTAGCGAGGTCCTACGAGCAGTACTTC. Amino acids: CASRPGLARSYEQYF.

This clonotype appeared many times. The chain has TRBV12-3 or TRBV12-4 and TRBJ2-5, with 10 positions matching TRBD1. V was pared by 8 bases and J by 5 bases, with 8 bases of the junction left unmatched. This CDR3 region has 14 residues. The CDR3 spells CASGRTGGFETQYF. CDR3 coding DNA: TGTGCCAGCGGACGGACAGGGGGATTTGAGACCCAGTACTTC.

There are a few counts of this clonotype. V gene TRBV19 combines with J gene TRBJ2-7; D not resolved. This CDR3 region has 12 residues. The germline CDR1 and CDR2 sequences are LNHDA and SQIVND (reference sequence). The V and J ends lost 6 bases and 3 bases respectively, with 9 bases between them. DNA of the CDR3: TGTGCCAGTAGATCGGATTACTACGAGCAGTACTTC. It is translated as CASRSDYYEQYF.

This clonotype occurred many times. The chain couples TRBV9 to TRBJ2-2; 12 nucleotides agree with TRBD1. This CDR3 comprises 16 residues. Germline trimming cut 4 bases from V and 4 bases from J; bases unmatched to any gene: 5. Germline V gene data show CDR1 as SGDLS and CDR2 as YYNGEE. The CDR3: CASSPWDRGLTGELFF. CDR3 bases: TGTGCCAGCAGCCCGTGGGACAGGGGGCTCACCGGGGAGCTGTTTTTT.

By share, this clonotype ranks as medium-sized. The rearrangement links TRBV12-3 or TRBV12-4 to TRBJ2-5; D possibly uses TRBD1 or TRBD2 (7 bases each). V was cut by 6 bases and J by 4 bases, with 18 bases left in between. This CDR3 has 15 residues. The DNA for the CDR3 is TGTGCCAGCAGCAGACAGGGAGCGGGGTTAGAGACCCAGTACTTC. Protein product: CASSRQGAGLETQYF.

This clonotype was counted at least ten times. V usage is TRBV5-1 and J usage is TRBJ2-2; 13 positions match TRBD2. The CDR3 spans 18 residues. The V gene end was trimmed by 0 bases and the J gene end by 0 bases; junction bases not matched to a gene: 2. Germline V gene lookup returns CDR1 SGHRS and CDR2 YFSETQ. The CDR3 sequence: CASSLGLAGGTNTGELFF. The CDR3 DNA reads TGCGCCAGCAGCTTGGGACTAGCGGGAGGAACGAACACCGGGGAGCTGTTTTTT. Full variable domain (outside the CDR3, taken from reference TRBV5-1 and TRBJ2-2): KAGVTQTPRYLIKTRGQQVTLSCSPISGHRSVSWYQQTPGQGLQFLFEYFSETQRNKGNFPGRFSGRQFSNSRSEMNVSTLELGDSALYLCASSLGLAGGTNTGELFFGEGSRLTVL.

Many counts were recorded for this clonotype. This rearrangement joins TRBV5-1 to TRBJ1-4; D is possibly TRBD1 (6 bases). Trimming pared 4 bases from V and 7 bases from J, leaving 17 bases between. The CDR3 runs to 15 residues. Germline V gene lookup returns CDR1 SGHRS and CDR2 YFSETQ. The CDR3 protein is CASSPEGVLGEKLFF. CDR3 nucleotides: TGCGCCAGCAGCCCCGAGGGGGTCTTAGGTGAAAAACTGTTTTTT.

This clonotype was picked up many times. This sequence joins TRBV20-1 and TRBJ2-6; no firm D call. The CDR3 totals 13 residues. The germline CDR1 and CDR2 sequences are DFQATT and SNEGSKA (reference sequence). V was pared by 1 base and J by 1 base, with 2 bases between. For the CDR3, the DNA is TGCAGTGCTAGAGTGTCTGGGGCCAACGTCCTGACTTTC. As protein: CSARVSGANVLTF.

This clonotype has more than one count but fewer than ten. CDR3 in DNA: TGTGCCAGCTCTAGCGGGAGAAGGGCAGATACGCAGTATTTT. Amino acids: CASSSGRRADTQYF. The genes are TRBV6-9 and TRBJ2-3; 10 bases agree with TRBD2. V trimming: 8 bases; J trimming: 4 bases; junction bases outside the gene matches: 6. Germline V gene data show CDR1 as MNHGY and CDR2 as SVAAGI. The CDR3 spans 14 residues.

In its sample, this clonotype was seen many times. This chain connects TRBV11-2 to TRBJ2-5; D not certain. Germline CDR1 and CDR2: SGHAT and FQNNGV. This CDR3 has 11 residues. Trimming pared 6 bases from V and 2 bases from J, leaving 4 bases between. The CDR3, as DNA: TGTGCCAGCAGTCGACAAGAGACCCAGTACTTC. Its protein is CASSRQETQYF.

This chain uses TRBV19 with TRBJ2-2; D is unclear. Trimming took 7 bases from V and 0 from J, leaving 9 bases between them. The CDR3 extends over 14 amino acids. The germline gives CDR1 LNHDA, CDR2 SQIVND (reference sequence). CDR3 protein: CASTTRSNTGELFF. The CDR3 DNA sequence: TGTGCCAGTACCACAAGATCGAACACCGGGGAGCTGTTTTTT.

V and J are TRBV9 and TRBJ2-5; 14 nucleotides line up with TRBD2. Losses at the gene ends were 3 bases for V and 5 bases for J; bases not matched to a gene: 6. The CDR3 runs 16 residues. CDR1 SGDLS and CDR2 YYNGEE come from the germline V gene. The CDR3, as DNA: TGTGCCAGCAGCGCAGGACTAGCGGGAGGAATGGAGACCCAGTACTTC. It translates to CASSAGLAGGMETQYF.

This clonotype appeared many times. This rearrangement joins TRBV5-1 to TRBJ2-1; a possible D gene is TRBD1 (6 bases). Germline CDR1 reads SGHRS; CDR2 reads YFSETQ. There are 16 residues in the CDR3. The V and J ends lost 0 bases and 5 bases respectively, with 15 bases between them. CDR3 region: CASSLGGRTANNEQFF. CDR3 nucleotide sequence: TGCGCCAGCAGCTTGGGAGGGCGGACAGCAAACAATGAGCAGTTCTTC.

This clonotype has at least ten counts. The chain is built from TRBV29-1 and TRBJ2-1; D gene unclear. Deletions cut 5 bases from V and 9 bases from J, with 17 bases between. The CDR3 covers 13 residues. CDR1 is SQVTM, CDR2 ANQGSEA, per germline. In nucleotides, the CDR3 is TGCAGCGTTAAGCCCCGGACGTCGGGTGAGCAGTTCTTC. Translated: CSVKPRTSGEQFF.

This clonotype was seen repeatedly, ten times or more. The CDR3 DNA sequence: TGTGCCAGCAGTTCCCTAGCGAGACAAGAGACCCAGTACTTC. Protein: CASSSLARQETQYF. The chain is built from TRBV12-3 or TRBV12-4 and TRBJ2-5, with TRBD2 as a possible D gene (6 bases). CDR3 length equals 14 residues. V was cut by 4 bases and J by 2 bases, with 11 bases left in between.

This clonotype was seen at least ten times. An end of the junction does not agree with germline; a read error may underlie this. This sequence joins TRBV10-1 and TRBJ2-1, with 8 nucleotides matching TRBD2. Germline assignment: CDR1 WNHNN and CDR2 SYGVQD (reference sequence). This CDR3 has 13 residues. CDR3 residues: CASSPRTSGEQLF. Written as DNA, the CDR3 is TGCGCCAGCAGTCCCAGAACTAGCGGTGAGCAGCTCTTC.

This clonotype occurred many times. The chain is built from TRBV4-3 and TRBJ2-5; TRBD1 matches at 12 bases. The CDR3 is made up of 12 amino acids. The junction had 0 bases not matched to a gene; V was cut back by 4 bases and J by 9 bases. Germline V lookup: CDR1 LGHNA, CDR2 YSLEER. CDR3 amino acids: CASSRDRGPQYF. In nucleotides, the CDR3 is TGCGCCAGCAGCCGGGACAGGGGGCCCCAGTACTTC.